The 9 T cell receptor beta chains given below trace back to one sample, sequenced in a study of memory CD4+ T cells and cytomegalovirus serostatus. The assay was immunoSEQ multiplex PCR, and TCRdb's table has in-frame clones only and misses some. The sample consists of around 84,000 clones, less than 90% of them appearing once. The sort gate was single viable CD3+CD4+CD8-CD45RO+ cells for memory CD4+ T cells. Specimen: memory CD4+ T cells from blood. The receptors were sampled from an adult in good health and CMV-seronegative.

A few counts support this clone. V gene TRBV5-1 combines with J gene TRBJ1-6, with unresolved D. The CDR3 runs to 15 residues. Trimming pared 0 bases from V and 5 bases from J, leaving 9 bases between. Looked up from germline, CDR1 is SGHRS and CDR2 is YFSETQ. The CDR3 sequence is CASSLGRVDNSPLHF. The CDR3, as DNA: TGCGCCAGCAGCTTGGGTCGGGTAGATAATTCACCCCTCCACTTT.

This chain joins TRBV29-1 and TRBJ2-7, with TRBD2 as a possible D gene (5 bases). Deletions cut 1 base from V and 7 bases from J, with 14 bases between. Germline CDR1 SQVTM, CDR2 ANQGSEA. This CDR3 comprises 13 residues. The CDR3 loop reads CSVEGGRGFEQYF. CDR3 sequence (DNA): TGCAGCGTTGAAGGGGGAAGAGGGTTTGAGCAGTACTTC.

V is TRBV27 and J is TRBJ2-1; 14 bases are shared with TRBD2. Germline V CDR1 and CDR2: MNHEY, SMNVEV (reference sequence). V dropped 5 bases and J dropped 7; count of bases not matched to a gene: 1. The length of the CDR3 is 14 residues. CDR3 sequence (DNA): TGTGCCAGCAGTCGACTAGCGGGGGGGAATGAGCAGTTCTTC. Translated: CASSRLAGGNEQFF.

The genes are TRBV28 and TRBJ1-2; D unclear. The CDR3 runs to 14 residues. With 2 bases removed from V and 6 bases from J, the gap between germline ends came to 13 bases. Looked up from germline, CDR1 is MDHEN and CDR2 is SYDVKM. The CDR3 nucleotides are TGTGCCAGCAGTTTAGAGGGCCCCCGGGATGGCTACACCTTC. Encoded protein: CASSLEGPRDGYTF.

The chain couples TRBV18 to TRBJ2-5; maybe TRBD2 (6 bases). V gave up 5 bases and J gave up 2 bases, with 9 bases separating them. The CDR3 has 13 residues. CDR1 is KGHSH and CDR2 is LQKENI in the germline V gene. The CDR3 DNA follows: TGTGCCAGCTCAGGCGGGGCTCAAGAGACCCAGTACTTC. Protein product: CASSGGAQETQYF.

This clone has only one observation. The chain combines TRBV12-5 with TRBJ1-3, with D unclear. Germline lookup yields CDR1 LGHNT and CDR2 FRNRAP. CDR3 size: 15 residues. The V end lost 7 bases, the J end lost 0 bases, and 13 bases lay between the germline ends. Here the CDR3 reads CASAHDEYSGNTIYF. For the CDR3, the DNA is TGTGCTAGTGCCCATGATGAATACTCTGGAAACACCATATATTTT.

There are many counts of this clone. The rearrangement links TRBV29-1 to TRBJ1-1; TRBD1 might be the D (5 bases). Germline CDR1 reads SQVTM; CDR2 reads ANQGSEA. V was trimmed by 4 bases and J by 4 bases, leaving 13 bases between them. This CDR3 has 13 residues. The CDR3 sequence: CSVVRDQGTEAFF. The CDR3, as DNA: TGCAGCGTTGTAAGGGACCAGGGCACTGAAGCTTTCTTT. Based on the CDR3 plus reference TRBV29-1 and TRBJ1-1, the full variable domain is SAVISQKPSRDICQRGTSLTIQCQVDSQVTMMFWYRQQPGQSLTLIATANQGSEATYESGFVIDKFPISRPNLTFSTLTVSNMSPEDSSIYLCSVVRDQGTEAFFGQGTRLTVV.

The table lists this clone with a few counts. This sequence joins TRBV18 and TRBJ1-2, with a possible D match to TRBD1 (5 bases). There are 15 residues in the CDR3. Germline CDR1 and CDR2: KGHSH and LQKENI. Trimming pared 0 bases from V and 3 bases from J, leaving 11 bases between. Here the CDR3 DNA reads TGTGCCAGCTCACCACCTAACGGGGGTGACTATGGCTACACCTTC. Its translation is CASSPPNGGDYGYTF.

This clone has more than one count but fewer than ten. This same CDR3 is encoded by further DNA sequences in the sample. V and J are TRBV6-1 and TRBJ1-1; a possible D gene is TRBD1 (5 bases). CDR3 length: 12 residues. Between the trimmed V and J ends, which lost 4 bases and 5 bases, there was a span of 8 bases. Germline V lookup: CDR1 MNHNS, CDR2 SASEGT. In nucleotides, the CDR3 is TGTGCCAGCAGTGTGAGACAGACTGAAGCTTTCTTT. It translates to CASSVRQTEAFF.